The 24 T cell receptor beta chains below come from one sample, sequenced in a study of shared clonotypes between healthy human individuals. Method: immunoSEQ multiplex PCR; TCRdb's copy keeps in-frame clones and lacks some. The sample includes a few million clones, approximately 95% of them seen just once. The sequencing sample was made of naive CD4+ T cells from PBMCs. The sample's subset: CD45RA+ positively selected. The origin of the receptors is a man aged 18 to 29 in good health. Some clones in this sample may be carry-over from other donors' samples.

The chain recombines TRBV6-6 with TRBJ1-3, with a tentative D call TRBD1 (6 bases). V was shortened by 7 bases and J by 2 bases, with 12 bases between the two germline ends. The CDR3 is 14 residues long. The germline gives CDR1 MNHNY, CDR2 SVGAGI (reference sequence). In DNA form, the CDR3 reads TGTGCCAGCACTATGACAGGCACTGGAAACACCATATATTTT. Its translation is CASTMTGTGNTIYF.

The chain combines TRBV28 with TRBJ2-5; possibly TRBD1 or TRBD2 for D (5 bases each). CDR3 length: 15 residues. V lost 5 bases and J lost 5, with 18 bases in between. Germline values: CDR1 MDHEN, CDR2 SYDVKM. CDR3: CASSPGTLRRETQYF. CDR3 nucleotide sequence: TGTGCCAGCAGTCCCGGGACCCTGAGGCGGGAGACCCAGTACTTC.

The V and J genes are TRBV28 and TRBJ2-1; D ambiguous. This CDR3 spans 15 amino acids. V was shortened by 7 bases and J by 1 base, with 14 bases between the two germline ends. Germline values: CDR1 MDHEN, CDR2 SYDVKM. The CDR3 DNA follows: TGTGCCAGCACATACGTACAGAATTCCTACAATGAGCAGTTCTTC. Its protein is CASTYVQNSYNEQFF.

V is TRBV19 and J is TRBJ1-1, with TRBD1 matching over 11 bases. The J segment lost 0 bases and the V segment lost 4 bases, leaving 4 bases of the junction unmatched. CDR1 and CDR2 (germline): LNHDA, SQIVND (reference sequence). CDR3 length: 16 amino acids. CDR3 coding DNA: TGTGCCAGTAGTACCTGGGACAGGGGGATGAACACTGAAGCTTTCTTT. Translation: CASSTWDRGMNTEAFF.

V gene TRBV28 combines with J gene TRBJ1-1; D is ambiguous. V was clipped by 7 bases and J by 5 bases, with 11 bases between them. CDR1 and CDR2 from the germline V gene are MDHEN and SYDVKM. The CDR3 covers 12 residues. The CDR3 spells CASNGRWTEAFF. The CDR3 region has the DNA TGTGCCAGCAATGGAAGGTGGACTGAAGCTTTCTTT. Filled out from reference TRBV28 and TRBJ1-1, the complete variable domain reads DVKVTQSSRYLVKRTGEKVFLECVQDMDHENMFWYRQDPGLGLRLIYFSYDVKMKEKGDIPEGYSVSREKKERFSLILESASTNQTSMYLCASNGRWTEAFFGQGTRLTVV.

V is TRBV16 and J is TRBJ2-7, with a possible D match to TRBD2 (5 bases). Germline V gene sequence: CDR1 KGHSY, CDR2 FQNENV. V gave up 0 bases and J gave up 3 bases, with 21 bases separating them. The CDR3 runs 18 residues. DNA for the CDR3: TGTGCCAGCAGCCAATCAAGAGGCCGGATCGGGAACTACTACGAGCAGTACTTC. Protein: CASSQSRGRIGNYYEQYF.

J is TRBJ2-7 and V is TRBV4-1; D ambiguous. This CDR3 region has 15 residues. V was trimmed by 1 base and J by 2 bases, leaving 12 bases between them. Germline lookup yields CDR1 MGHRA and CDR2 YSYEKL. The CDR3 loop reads CASSQGVGSAYEQYF. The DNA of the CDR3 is TGCGCCAGCAGCCAAGGTGTGGGGTCCGCCTACGAGCAGTACTTC.

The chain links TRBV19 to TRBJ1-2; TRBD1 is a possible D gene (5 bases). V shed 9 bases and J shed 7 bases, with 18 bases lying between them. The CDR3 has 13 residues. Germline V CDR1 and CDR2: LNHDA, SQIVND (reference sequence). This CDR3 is CASGDASVGGYTF. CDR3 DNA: TGTGCCAGCGGGGACGCGTCGGTGGGTGGCTACACCTTC.

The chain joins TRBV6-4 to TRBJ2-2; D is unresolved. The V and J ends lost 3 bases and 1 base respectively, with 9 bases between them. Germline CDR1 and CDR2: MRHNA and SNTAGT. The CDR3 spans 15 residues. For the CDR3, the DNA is TGTGCCAGCAGTGAAACAGTCTTGAACACCGGGGAGCTGTTTTTT. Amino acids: CASSETVLNTGELFF.

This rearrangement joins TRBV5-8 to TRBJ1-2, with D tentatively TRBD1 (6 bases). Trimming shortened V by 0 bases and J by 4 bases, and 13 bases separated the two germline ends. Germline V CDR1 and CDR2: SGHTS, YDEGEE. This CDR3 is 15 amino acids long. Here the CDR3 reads CASSLDRDPGYGYTF. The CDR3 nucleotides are TGTGCCAGCAGCTTGGACAGGGATCCTGGCTATGGCTACACCTTC.

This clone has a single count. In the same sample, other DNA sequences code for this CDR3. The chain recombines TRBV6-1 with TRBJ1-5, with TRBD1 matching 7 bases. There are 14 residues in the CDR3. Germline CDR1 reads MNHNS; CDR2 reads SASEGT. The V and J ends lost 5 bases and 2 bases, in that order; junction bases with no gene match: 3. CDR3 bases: TGTGCCAGCAGTCCCGGACAGGGCAATCAGCCCCAGCATTTT. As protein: CASSPGQGNQPQHF.

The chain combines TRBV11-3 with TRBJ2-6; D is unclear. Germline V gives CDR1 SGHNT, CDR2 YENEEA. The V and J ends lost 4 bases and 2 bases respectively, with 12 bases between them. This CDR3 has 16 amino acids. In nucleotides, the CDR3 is TGTGCCAGCAGCTCAGGTCCCCCTGCTGGGGCCAACGTCCTGACTTTC. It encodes CASSSGPPAGANVLTF.

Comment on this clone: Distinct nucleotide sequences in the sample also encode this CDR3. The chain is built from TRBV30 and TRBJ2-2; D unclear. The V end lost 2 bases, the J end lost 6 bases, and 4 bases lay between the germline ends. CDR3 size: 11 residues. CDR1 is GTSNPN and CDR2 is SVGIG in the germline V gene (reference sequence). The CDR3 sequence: CAWSRAGELFF. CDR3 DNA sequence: TGTGCCTGGAGTAGAGCCGGGGAGCTGTTTTTT. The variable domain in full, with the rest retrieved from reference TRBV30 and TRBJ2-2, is SQTIHQWPATLVQPVGSPLSLECTVEGTSNPNLYWYRQAAGRGLQLLFYSVGIGQISSEVPQNLSASRPQDRQFILSSKKLLLSDSGFYLCAWSRAGELFFGEGSRLTVL.

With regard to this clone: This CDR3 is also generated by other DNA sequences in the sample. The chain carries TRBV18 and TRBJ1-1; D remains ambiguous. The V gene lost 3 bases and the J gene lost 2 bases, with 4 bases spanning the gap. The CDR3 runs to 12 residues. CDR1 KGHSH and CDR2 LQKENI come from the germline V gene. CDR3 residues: CASSPANTEAFF. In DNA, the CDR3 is TGTGCCAGCTCACCCGCCAACACTGAAGCTTTCTTT.

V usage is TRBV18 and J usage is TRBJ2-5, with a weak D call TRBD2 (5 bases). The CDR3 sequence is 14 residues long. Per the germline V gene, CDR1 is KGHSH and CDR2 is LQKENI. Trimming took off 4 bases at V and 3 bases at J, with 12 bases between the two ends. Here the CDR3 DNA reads TGTGCCAGCTCACACGGGGAGCCAGAAGAGACCCAGTACTTC. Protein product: CASSHGEPEETQYF.

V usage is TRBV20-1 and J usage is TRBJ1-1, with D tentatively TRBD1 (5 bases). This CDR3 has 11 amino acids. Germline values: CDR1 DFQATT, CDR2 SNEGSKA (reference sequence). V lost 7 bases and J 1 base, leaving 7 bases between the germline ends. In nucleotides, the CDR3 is TGCAGTGGACAGTCGAACACTGAAGCTTTCTTT. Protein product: CSGQSNTEAFF.

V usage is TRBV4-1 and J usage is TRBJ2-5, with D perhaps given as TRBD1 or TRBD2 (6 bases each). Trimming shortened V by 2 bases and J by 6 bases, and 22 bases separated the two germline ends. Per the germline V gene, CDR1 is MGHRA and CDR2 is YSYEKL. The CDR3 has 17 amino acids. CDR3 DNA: TGCGCCAGCAGCCAACCCGAGAATGGTTGGGGGGCGAAGACCCAGTACTTC. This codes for CASSQPENGWGAKTQYF.

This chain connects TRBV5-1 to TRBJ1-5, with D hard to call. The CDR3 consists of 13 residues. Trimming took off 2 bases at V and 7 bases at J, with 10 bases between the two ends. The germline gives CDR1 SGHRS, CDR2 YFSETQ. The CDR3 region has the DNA TGCGCCAGCAGCTTCACAACGGGGCAGCCCCAGCATTTT. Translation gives CASSFTTGQPQHF.

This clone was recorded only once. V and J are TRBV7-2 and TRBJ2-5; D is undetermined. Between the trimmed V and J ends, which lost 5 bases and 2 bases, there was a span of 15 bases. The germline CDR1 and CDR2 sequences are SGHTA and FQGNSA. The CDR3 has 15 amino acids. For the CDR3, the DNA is TGTGCCAGCAGCCCTAACGGGCCCACACAAGAGACCCAGTACTTC. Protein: CASSPNGPTQETQYF.

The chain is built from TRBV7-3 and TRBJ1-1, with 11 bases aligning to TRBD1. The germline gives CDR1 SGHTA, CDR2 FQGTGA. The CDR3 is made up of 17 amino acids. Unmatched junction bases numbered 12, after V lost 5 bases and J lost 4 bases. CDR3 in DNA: TGTGCCAGCAGCCGCCGGACAGGGGGCGATCCTGGCACTGAAGCTTTCTTT. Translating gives CASSRRTGGDPGTEAFF. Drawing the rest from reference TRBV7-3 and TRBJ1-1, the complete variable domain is GAGVSQTPSNKVTEKGKYVELRCDPISGHTALYWYRQSLGQGPEFLIYFQGTGAADDSGLPNDRFFAVRPEGSVSTLKIQRTERGDSAVYLCASSRRTGGDPGTEAFFGQGTRLTVV.

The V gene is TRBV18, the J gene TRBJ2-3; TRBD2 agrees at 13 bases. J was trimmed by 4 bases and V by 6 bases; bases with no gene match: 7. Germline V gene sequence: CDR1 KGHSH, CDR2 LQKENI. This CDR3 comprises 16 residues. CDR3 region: CASSRGLAGFPDTQYF. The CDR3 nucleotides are TGTGCCAGCTCCCGGGGACTAGCGGGATTTCCAGATACGCAGTATTTT.

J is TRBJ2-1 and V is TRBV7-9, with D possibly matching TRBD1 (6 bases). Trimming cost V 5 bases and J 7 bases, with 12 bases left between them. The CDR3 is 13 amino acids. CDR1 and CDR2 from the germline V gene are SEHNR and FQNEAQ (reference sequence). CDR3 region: CASSPTTGNEQFF. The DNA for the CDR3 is TGTGCCAGCAGCCCGACTACAGGGAATGAGCAGTTCTTC.

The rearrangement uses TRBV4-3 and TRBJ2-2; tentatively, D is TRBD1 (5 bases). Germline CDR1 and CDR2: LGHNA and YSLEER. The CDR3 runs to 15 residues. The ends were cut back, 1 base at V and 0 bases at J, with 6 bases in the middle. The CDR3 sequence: CASSQGTTNTGELFF. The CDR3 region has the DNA TGCGCCAGCAGCCAAGGGACAACGAACACCGGGGAGCTGTTTTTT.

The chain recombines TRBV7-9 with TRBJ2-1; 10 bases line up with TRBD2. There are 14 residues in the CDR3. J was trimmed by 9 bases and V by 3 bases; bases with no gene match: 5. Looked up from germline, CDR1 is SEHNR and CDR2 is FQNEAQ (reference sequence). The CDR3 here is CASSLLAGVSEQFF. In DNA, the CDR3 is TGTGCCAGCAGCTTGCTAGCGGGAGTTTCTGAGCAGTTCTTC.